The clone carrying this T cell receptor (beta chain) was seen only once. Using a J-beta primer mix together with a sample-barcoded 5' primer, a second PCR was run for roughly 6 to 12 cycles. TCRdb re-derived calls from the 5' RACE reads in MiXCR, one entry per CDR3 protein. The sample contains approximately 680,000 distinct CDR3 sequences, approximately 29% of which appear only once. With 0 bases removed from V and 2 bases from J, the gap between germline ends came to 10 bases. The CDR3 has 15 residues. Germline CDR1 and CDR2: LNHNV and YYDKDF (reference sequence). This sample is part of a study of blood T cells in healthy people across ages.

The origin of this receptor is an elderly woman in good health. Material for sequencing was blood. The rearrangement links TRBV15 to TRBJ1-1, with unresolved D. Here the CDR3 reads CATSRDFSGNTEAFF. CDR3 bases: TGTGCCACCAGCAGAGATTTTTCGGGTAACACTGAAGCTTTCTTT.